This T cell receptor beta chain was recorded in a study of cytomegalovirus exposure and HLA in healthy donors (dated by TCRdb to the late 2010s). For context, the study as a whole: In an earlier analysis of 550 to 750 of the donors, about 260 Gb of sequence data and 90 million to 120 million unique TCR beta sequences from roughly 180 million T cells were reported. An early release that covered fewer than 800 HLA-typed donors contained approximately 300 gigabases of sequencing data and around 85 million unique TCR sequences. Among the approximately 430 genotyped donors, around 81% belonged to the genetic ancestry cluster associated with self-reported Caucasian donors. The study was designed to test whether signatures of past pathogen exposure could be identified by cataloging public T cell receptors. The study used immunosequencing to profile the T cell repertoires of 666 subjects and linked those repertoires to cytomegalovirus serostatus. A separate validation cohort of more than 100 different subjects was used in addition to the roughly 700-subject first cohort. To predict cytomegalovirus infection status, the study brought together high-throughput TCR immunosequencing, statistical association of individual TCRs with disease status, and machine learning. A later analysis re-analyzed previously published TCR beta repertoires from approximately 670 donors and added high-resolution HLA genotyping to study TCR occurrence patterns. In the later analysis, no new phenotypic data were used to find candidate immune exposures; instead, reliance was placed on TCR beta sequences and their occurrence across donors. An earlier analysis of several hundred of the donors used high-throughput TCR beta sequencing to judge whether each TCR beta V gene segment behaved as functional or pseudogenic. Donor age, sex, ethnicity and CMV serostatus were collected together with the repertoire data. A later genetic analysis used genome-wide SNP genotypes for about 65% of the 666 donors, treating that subset as a discovery cohort. All discovery cohort repertoires had been generated using a single sequencing platform. HLA typing covered class I and class II loci at four-digit resolution. Typing coverage varied by locus: 629-630 donors for A, B, C, DRB1 and DQB1; roughly 560 for DQA1; 600 to 610 for DPA1; roughly 470 for DPB1. Roughly five DR-DQ haplotypes were handled as single units for association and clustering because linkage in the cohort was strong. Across some 400 genotyped donors of the cohort, an average of about 240,000 unique TCR beta nucleotide sequences per donor were sequenced, and about a sixth of those sequences were non-productive.

Comments on this clone: Its antigen is currently not known. No much larger clone is present one base from it, and per-base qualities are unavailable.

Library preparation used the immunoSEQ multiplex PCR assay. The multiplex PCR relied on a mix of 60 forward primers for TCR Vbeta segments and 13 reverse primers for TCR Jbeta segments. The CDR3 region of rearranged TCR beta genes was amplified from genomic DNA with a multiplex PCR assay. The amplified TCR beta libraries were sequenced on the Illumina HiSeq System as 87-base-pair reads. From the authors' description of their analysis: Across the 600 to 700 repertoires, a later analysis counted some 81 million unique TCR beta chains, around 11 million of which were shared by at least two donors. To remove PCR and sequencing errors, raw reads were error-corrected and collapsed into unique sequences using a nearest-neighbor algorithm that merged closely related sequences. V, D and J gene segments were assigned by aligning CDR3 sequences to IMGT reference sequences. Each retained sequence needed at least a six-nucleotide match to both a V gene segment and a J gene segment. A rearrangement was called productive if the CDR3 had no stop codons and remained in frame with V and J, and every other rearrangement was called non-productive. Following IMGT convention, CDR3 was defined as the stretch from the second conserved V-encoded cysteine to the conserved J-encoded phenylalanine. In an earlier analysis of just under 600 of the donors, sequences lacking an unambiguous match to a single V gene segment were excluded. In an earlier analysis of some 590 of the donors, a V segment was called functional when productive rearrangements were above 56.7%, and segregating when the standard deviation between donors exceeded 5%. A statistical classification framework was built to diagnose cytomegalovirus status from the catalog of TCR beta chain sequences. A later analysis assigned V and J genes by comparing TCR nucleotide sequences with IMGT/GENE-DB human TR gene sequences. Using the TCRdist pipeline, a later analysis assigned CDR3 sequences along with most-parsimonious VDJ recombination scenarios. In a later analysis, each TCR beta chain was defined by its CDR3 amino acid sequence together with its V-gene family, and reads without a unique V-gene family were excluded. To address suspected cross-contamination and a sequencing artifact, a later analysis removed some 620 highly shared, low-generation-probability nucleotide sequences. In a later analysis, a clonal expansion index for each public chain was calculated from normalized within-repertoire ranks of inferred template counts. A later analysis computed generation probabilities with a VDJ recombination model fitted to out-of-frame rearrangements, and checked the results against IGoR. A later analysis scored TCR-TCR, TCR-HLA and TCR-CMV co-occurrence with hypergeometric tests, applying a repertoire-size bias correction to TCR pairs. False discovery rates were estimated in a later analysis by permuting HLA or CMV assignments 20 times. In a later analysis, co-occurring TCRs were grouped using DBSCAN, and TCRdist sequence similarity was added for clustering within HLA-allele-positive subsets. Co-occurrence clustering excluded repertoires with fewer than 30,000 or more than 120,000 public chains, plus five with anomalous nucleotide sharing. TCRdb carries this immuneACCESS record with in-frame sequences only. Its versions omit some clonotypes, under half of them owing to an unresolved V gene in the studies checked, with the rest unexplained. V and J calls and clone size are given by that table; D and trimming were obtained from the DNA. The sample table shows 150,000 to 200,000 clones, and roughly 73% are seen once. Around 3.1% of the sample comes from the top ten.

The CDR3 starts with the cysteine, ends with the phenylalanine, and has 16 residues. Only the CDR3 region is kept as DNA, spanning 48 bases read in frame from base 1. CDR1 and CDR2 (SGDLS, YYNGEE) derive from the germline V gene. V and J lose 3 bases and 6 bases, and a span of 20 bases separates them. The cohort comprised fewer than 750 healthy bone marrow donors. Cohort members were all nominally healthy when sampled, although unrecorded immune exposures were likely present. The donor was CMV seronegative and was included in the group of 352 seronegative cohort members. Each donor provided a peripheral blood sample, and peripheral blood mononuclear cells were used for TCR beta sequencing. The Qiagen DNeasy Blood Extraction Kit was used to extract genomic DNA from the blood cell samples. What the authors observed across the whole study: Because some donors lacked HLA typing at each locus, the association tests relied only on the typed subset. In a later analysis, HLA-associated TCR beta chains were found to be more clonally expanded and to have lower generation probabilities than equally common non-associated chains. According to a later analysis, most CMV-associated TCR beta chains appeared to be HLA-restricted, and the HLA associations seemed to be driven largely by CMV exposure. In vitro tests confirmed that a few of the cytomegalovirus-associated TCR beta chains recognize cytomegalovirus antigens. Some IMGT-functional V segments, including TRBV6-2 and TRBV6-3, could not be told apart with the 87-base-pair reads, so those segments were excluded. In an earlier analysis of under 600 of the donors, most TCR beta V segments were observed in productive rearrangements about 90% or about 30% of the time, broadly matching IMGT annotations. A later analysis associated around 16,000 TCR beta sequences with specific HLA alleles at a false discovery rate of 0.05. A total of 164 TCR beta chains were listed by the study as associated with cytomegalovirus. Most TCR sequences were seen in very few donors, while some public TCRs were found in many individuals. A cluster of highly shared sequence variants was judged likely to represent a technical artifact of the sequencing pipeline. A further reported finding was that TCR beta sequences accurately predicted the HLA-A and HLA-B alleles for most subjects in the first cohort. In both the original and validation cohorts, the classifier was reported to diagnose cytomegalovirus status with high specificity and sensitivity. Linkage disequilibrium might explain the correlated functional status among segregating V segments, but an unknown experimental factor could not be excluded. Strong co-occurrence of HLA alleles, especially DR and DQ, made assigning TCR associations to individual alleles difficult. It was suggested by the authors that the approach could potentially be generalized to other disease states and immunological phenotypes. The cohort was sequenced for TCR beta chains only, and without alpha or paired-chain data the features that could be detected were limited. In a later analysis, the rate of TCR association differed among HLA loci, with DRB1 alleles having the most associated TCRs and HLA-C alleles having the fewest. A later genetic analysis reported fewer N-insertions in productive TCRs among donors in an Asian-associated ancestry cluster than the 666-donor mean. The only immune exposure information available for the cohort was CMV serostatus. The presence/absence analyses assumed that sequencing depth was roughly uniform across donors, and that assumption may not be true. Around 16 rarely observed V segments, including chromosome 9 orphons, were excluded from the earlier analysis of just under 600 of the donors because counts were too low. A later genetic analysis associated a missense DCLRE1C variant with V-gene and J-gene trimming of TCR beta chains, and an independent cohort replicated the association. A later analysis reported that several top co-occurrence clusters appeared linked to parvovirus B19, influenza, CMV and Epstein-Barr virus.

The sequence was obtained from a female donor in good health and CMV-seronegative. The chain is encoded by TRBV9 joined to TRBJ2-3; TRBD1 is a weak D gene call, 7 bases matching. Material for sequencing was PBMCs. The CDR3 protein is CASSGRDSPPRDTQYF. At the DNA level, the sequence is TGTGCCAGCAGCGGGCGGGACAGCCCACCCCGGGATACGCAGTATTTT. Outside the CDR3, residues come from the reference TRBV9 and TRBJ2-3 proteins, so the full variable domain is: DSGVTQTPKHLITATGQRVTLRCSPRSGDLSVYWYQQSLDQGLQFLIQYYNGEERAKGNILERFSAQQFPDLHSELNLSSLELGDSALYFCASSGRDSPPRDTQYFGPGTRLTVL.